The 22 T cell receptor beta chains given below trace back to one sample, sequenced in a study of T cell responses to AZD1222 COVID-19 vaccine. The method was immunoSEQ multiplex PCR; TCRdb's version includes in-frame clones alone and lacks a portion of them. The sample yields 110,000 to 150,000 clones, approximately 94% seen once. The sample here was peripheral blood, taken on day 0 of AZD1222 vaccination. The receptors here all came from an adult in good health.

The chain links TRBV4-1 to TRBJ1-4; D might be TRBD1 (6 bases). The CDR3 length is 16 residues. Germline V gene sequence: CDR1 MGHRA, CDR2 YSYEKL. V shed 1 base and J shed 8 bases, with 17 bases lying between them. The CDR3 loop reads CASSQVLRGENEKLFF. Here the CDR3 DNA reads TGCGCCAGCAGCCAAGTCCTTAGGGGGGAAAACGAAAAACTGTTTTTT.

The rearrangement joins TRBV7-2 to TRBJ1-3; no clear D. Germline lookup yields CDR1 SGHTA and CDR2 FQGNSA. V was pared by 1 base and J by 3 bases, with 10 bases between. This CDR3 comprises 15 residues. CDR3 amino acids: CASSLGGSGGNTIYF. CDR3 nucleotide sequence: TGTGCCAGCAGCTTAGGCGGGTCGGGTGGAAACACCATATATTTT.

This rearrangement joins TRBV11-2 to TRBJ1-6; D gene uncertain. V was pared by 5 bases and J by 11 bases, with 10 bases between. The CDR3 is 12 residues long. The germline gives CDR1 SGHAT, CDR2 FQNNGV. As DNA, the CDR3 is TGTGCCAGCAGCGTAGCAGAGGCACCCCTCCACTTT. Translated, it gives CASSVAEAPLHF.

V is TRBV6-5 and J is TRBJ1-6; D may be TRBD1 (5 bases). Germline CDR1 MNHEY, CDR2 SVGAGI. V gave up 1 base and J gave up 8 bases, with 12 bases separating them. There are 15 residues in the CDR3. The CDR3 nucleotides are TGTGCCAGCAGTTACTTGGGGCAGGGTGATTCACCCCTCCACTTT. It translates to CASSYLGQGDSPLHF.

The rearrangement links TRBV7-3 to TRBJ1-6; D possibly corresponds to TRBD1 (5 bases). The CDR3 totals 14 residues. Trimming pared 5 bases from V and 6 bases from J, leaving 11 bases between. The germline V gene encodes CDR1 SGHTA and CDR2 FQGTGA. Written as DNA, the CDR3 is TGTGCCAGCAGCCTCGGGACTGGTAATTCACCCCTCCACTTT. Translation gives CASSLGTGNSPLHF.

The J gene is TRBJ1-5, the V gene TRBV27; TRBD1 is a possible D gene (6 bases). V was pared by 9 bases and J by 0 bases, with 9 bases between. The CDR3 contains 13 residues. Germline V gene sequence: CDR1 MNHEY, CDR2 SMNVEV (reference sequence). CDR3 DNA: TGTGCCAGTGGACAGACTAGCAATCAGCCCCAGCATTTT. Its translation is CASGQTSNQPQHF.

The chain carries TRBV6-2 or TRBV6-3 and TRBJ1-1; 8 bases align to TRBD1. Germline V gene data show CDR1 as MNHEY and CDR2 as SVGEGT. V lost 6 bases to trimming and J lost 4 bases; unmatched junction nucleotides: 13. The CDR3 covers 16 residues. CDR3 DNA sequence: TGTGCCAGCAGCCCAAGGGCAGGGACAGGCGGCACTGAAGCTTTCTTT. This encodes CASSPRAGTGGTEAFF.

This clone was seen a single time. The chain has TRBV18 and TRBJ1-1, with no clear D. Germline V lookup: CDR1 KGHSH, CDR2 LQKENI. The CDR3 covers 15 residues. Deletions cut 3 bases from V and 3 bases from J, with 14 bases between. CDR3 coding DNA: TGTGCCAGCTCACCGAAGGGTGGAATTGACACTGAAGCTTTCTTT. It yields the protein CASSPKGGIDTEAFF.

The count of this clone is one. The chain recombines TRBV19 with TRBJ1-5; weak D call: TRBD1 (6 bases). Trimming took off 10 bases at V and 2 bases at J, with 12 bases between the two ends. In germline, CDR1 is LNHDA, CDR2 SQIVND (reference sequence). There are 13 residues in the CDR3. The CDR3 protein is CATTGSGNQPQHF. As DNA, the CDR3 is TGTGCCACCACAGGGTCGGGCAATCAGCCCCAGCATTTT. Combining the CDR3 with reference TRBV19 and TRBJ1-5 gives the whole variable domain DGGITQSPKYLFRKEGQNVTLSCEQNLNHDAMYWYRQDPGQGLRLIYYSQIVNDFQKGDIAEGYSVSREKKESFPLTVTSAQKNPTAFYLCATTGSGNQPQHFGDGTRLSIL.

This clone was seen once. J is TRBJ1-1 and V is TRBV5-1; D unclear. Germline CDR1 and CDR2: SGHRS and YFSETQ. V was trimmed by 2 bases and J by 1 base, leaving 6 bases between them. CDR3 size: 13 residues. This chain's CDR3 is CASSFLRNTEAFF. The CDR3 nucleotides are TGCGCCAGCAGCTTTCTCAGGAACACTGAAGCTTTCTTT.

The gene calls are TRBV7-9 and TRBJ2-5, with TRBD2 identical over 11 bases. The V and J ends lost 4 bases and 3 bases, in that order; junction bases with no gene match: 7. The CDR3 runs to 16 residues. In germline, CDR1 is SEHNR, CDR2 FQNEAQ (reference sequence). The CDR3 loop reads CASSSPGLAVKETQYF. For the CDR3, the DNA is TGTGCCAGCAGCTCCCCGGGACTAGCGGTAAAAGAGACCCAGTACTTC.

The V call is TRBV5-1, the J call TRBJ1-2; tentative D call: TRBD1 (6 bases). The V gene's germline CDR1 is SGHRS and CDR2 YFSETQ. Trimming took 0 bases from V and 6 from J, leaving 15 bases between them. The CDR3 covers 15 residues. CDR3 nucleotide sequence: TGCGCCAGCAGCTTGGCCATCCGGACAGAGGATGGCTACACCTTC. This translates into CASSLAIRTEDGYTF.

The chain uses TRBV4-2 and TRBJ2-1; the D gene is possibly TRBD2 (5 bases). The V end was cut by 1 base, the J end by 8 bases, with 9 bases between. The V gene's germline CDR1 is LGHNA and CDR2 YNFKEQ. The CDR3 covers 13 residues. The CDR3 spells CASSQVVEDEQFF. The CDR3 nucleotides are TGTGCCAGCAGCCAAGTTGTGGAGGATGAGCAGTTCTTC.

This clone was seen just once. The genes are TRBV13 and TRBJ1-2; D is undetermined. Trimming left V 5 bases short and J 0 bases short, with 16 bases between. The germline V gene has CDR1 PRHDT and CDR2 FYEKMQ (reference sequence). The length of the CDR3 is 16 residues. The CDR3 DNA reads TGTGCCAGCAGCCAAGGCAAGGCCGTCTCTAACTATGGCTACACCTTC. This gives the protein CASSQGKAVSNYGYTF.

This rearrangement joins TRBV7-9 to TRBJ2-2; D gene unclear. Germline CDR1 is SEHNR and CDR2 is FQNEAQ (reference sequence). The CDR3 contains 13 residues. V was cut by 3 bases and J by 5 bases, with 7 bases left in between. The CDR3 sequence is CASSLSSTGELFF. CDR3 DNA: TGTGCCAGCAGCTTGTCCTCGACCGGGGAGCTGTTTTTT.

The chain carries TRBV7-9 and TRBJ2-1, with D unresolved. Germline CDR1 SEHNR, CDR2 FQNEAQ (reference sequence). Between the trimmed V and J ends, which lost 6 bases and 4 bases, there was a span of 10 bases. CDR3 size: 13 residues. The CDR3 nucleotides read TGTGCCAGCAGGGTACCCGGATACAATGAGCAGTTCTTC. This codes for CASRVPGYNEQFF.

The chain carries TRBV7-9 and TRBJ1-6; no definite D call. The V end lost 8 bases, the J end lost 0 bases, and 8 bases lay between the germline ends. The CDR3 totals 14 residues. CDR1 SEHNR and CDR2 FQNEAQ come from the germline V gene (reference sequence). The chain's CDR3 is CASANSSYNSPLHF. In DNA form, the CDR3 reads TGTGCCAGCGCCAATAGCTCCTATAATTCACCCCTCCACTTT.

The count of this clone is one. The V and J genes are TRBV15 and TRBJ2-4; D is ambiguous. The CDR3 covers 14 residues. CDR1 is LNHNV, CDR2 YYDKDF, per germline (reference sequence). Trimming stripped 3 bases from V and 1 base from J, with 7 bases between. The CDR3 bases are TGTGCCACCAGCAGGGATCGGGCCAAAAACATTCAGTACTTC. Protein sequence: CATSRDRAKNIQYF.

CDR3 sequence (DNA): TGTGCCAGGGCCACGAGGCCCTGGGACAGGGGGCTGGACGAGCAGTACTTC. Amino acid sequence: CARATRPWDRGLDEQYF. The chain uses TRBV5-5 and TRBJ2-7; 12 bases fit TRBD1. V gave up 8 bases and J gave up 5 bases; unmatched junction bases: 17. There are 17 residues in the CDR3. Germline V gene data show CDR1 as SGHKS and CDR2 as YYEKEE (reference sequence).

This clone appeared a single time. The CDR3 DNA sequence: TGTGCCAGCAGTCGACAGGGGGGGACTGAAGCTTTCTTT. It encodes CASSRQGGTEAFF. V usage is TRBV28 and J usage is TRBJ1-1, with 9 bases that match TRBD1. Unmatched junction bases numbered 3, after V lost 5 bases and J lost 5 bases. This CDR3 has 13 residues. In germline, CDR1 is MDHEN, CDR2 SYDVKM. The whole variable domain, remainder taken from reference TRBV28 and TRBJ1-1, is DVKVTQSSRYLVKRTGEKVFLECVQDMDHENMFWYRQDPGLGLRLIYFSYDVKMKEKGDIPEGYSVSREKKERFSLILESASTNQTSMYLCASSRQGGTEAFFGQGTRLTVV.

The rearrangement joins TRBV30 to TRBJ2-1, with 11 nucleotides matching TRBD1. The CDR3 loop spans 13 amino acids. V was pared by 8 bases and J by 6 bases, with 6 bases of the junction left unmatched. The germline gives CDR1 GTSNPN, CDR2 SVGIG (reference sequence). The CDR3 loop is CARTGTGGNEQFF. The CDR3 DNA sequence: TGTGCCCGAACCGGGACAGGGGGCAATGAGCAGTTCTTC.

This chain uses TRBV2 with TRBJ2-1, with 11 positions matching TRBD2. V trimming: 4 bases; J trimming: 4 bases; junction bases outside the gene matches: 9. The CDR3 has 17 amino acids. The germline gives CDR1 SNHLY, CDR2 FYNNEI. Here the CDR3 reads CASSGYPTSGGYNEQFF. The DNA of the CDR3 is TGTGCCAGCAGTGGTTACCCCACTAGCGGGGGATACAATGAGCAGTTCTTC.